This TCR beta chain was observed in a study of shared clonotypes between healthy human individuals. Concerning this clone itself: Antigen specificity is unknown.

Study findings and constraints: It was the few donors that limited the genetic and exposure-history diversity represented. Around 5% was the fraction of naive CD4 clonotypes found shared across a few donors. Sorted-subset sequencing, rarefaction showed, was incomplete despite large depth.

Here immunoSEQ multiplex PCR was the method, and the copy in TCRdb shows in-frame clones only, minus some. The table shows 550,000 to 600,000 clones, with roughly 98% occurring only once. The germline CDR1 and CDR2 sequences are SGHRS and YFSETQ. The CDR3 loop spans 15 amino acids. V lost 0 bases and J 0 bases, leaving 9 bases between the germline ends. The naive CD8 fraction comprised CD45RO-negative cells positively selected for CCR7 and excluded terminally differentiated effector memory CD45RA+ cells. The donors were adults (healthy and HIV-negative) with no recent acute infections or vaccinations.

This rearrangement joins TRBV5-1 to TRBJ1-2; D gene uncertain. The specimen was naive CD8+ T cells sorted from blood. The receptor was isolated from a man aged 25-45 years in good health. CDR3 region: CASSLGEGANYGYTF. The CDR3 bases are TGCGCCAGCAGCTTGGGGGAGGGTGCTAACTATGGCTACACCTTC. The entire variable domain, with the rest obtained from reference TRBV5-1 and TRBJ1-2, is as follows: KAGVTQTPRYLIKTRGQQVTLSCSPISGHRSVSWYQQTPGQGLQFLFEYFSETQRNKGNFPGRFSGRQFSNSRSEMNVSTLELGDSALYLCASSLGEGANYGYTFGSGTRLTVV.